A selection of T cell receptor beta chains follows, all from one sample in a study of cytomegalovirus exposure and HLA in healthy donors. Generated by immunoSEQ multiplex PCR, the TCRdb table keeps only in-frame clones and is missing some. The sample gives more than 80,000 clones, 75% of which show up once; 2.5% to 3% is in the top ten. Specimen: PBMCs. Source of these receptors: a male donor in good health and CMV-seropositive. The CDR3 runs from the conserved cysteine through the conserved F or W. D genes are given only for firm matches. Where a row states a size, it is once, few, many or the class of an expanded clone; other rows omit it.

cdr3_aa | cdr3_nt | d_call | v_call | clone_size | j_call
CASSERRVNEQYF | TGTGCCAGCAGTGAAAGGAGGGTCAACGAGCAGTACTTC | - | TRBV25-1 | few | TRBJ2-7
CASSPPGERRYNEQFF | TGTGCCAGCTCACCACCTGGGGAGCGGCGGTACAATGAGCAGTTCTTC | - | TRBV18 | - | TRBJ2-1
CASSAGTTDTQYF | TGTGCCAGCAGTGCGGGTACCACAGATACGCAGTATTTT | - | TRBV6-4 | - | TRBJ2-3
CASSQDGLGYEQYF | TGCGCCAGCAGCCAAGATGGACTGGGCTACGAGCAGTACTTC | - | TRBV4-3 | - | TRBJ2-7
CASSFRQGYEQYF | TGTGCCAGCAGCTTTCGGCAGGGGTACGAGCAGTACTTC | - | TRBV7-9 | - | TRBJ2-7
CASSGTSGGAGEQYF | TGTGCCAGCAGCGGGACTAGCGGGGGGGCAGGGGAGCAGTACTTC | TRBD2 | TRBV5-6 | few | TRBJ2-7
CASGQGISPLHF | TGTGCCAGTGGTCAGGGGATTTCACCCCTCCACTTT | - | TRBV19 | - | TRBJ1-6
CASVVRGGDYEQYF | TGTGCCAGCGTCGTGAGGGGGGGGGACTACGAGCAGTACTTC | - | TRBV6-1 | - | TRBJ2-7
CASRGPLEVEQYF | TGTGCCAGTAGGGGTCCTCTAGAGGTCGAGCAGTACTTC | - | TRBV19 | - | TRBJ2-7
CASRTDRDEKLFF | TGCGCCAGCAGGACAGACAGGGACGAAAAACTGTTTTTT | TRBD1 | TRBV23-1 | - | TRBJ1-4
CASSSLALDRGHVYGYTF | TGTGCCAGCAGTTCTCTTGCCCTGGACAGGGGGCATGTTTATGGCTACACCTTC | TRBD1 | TRBV27 | - | TRBJ1-2
CASTLIMGAGDGYTF | TGTGCCAGCACCTTGATAATGGGGGCAGGGGATGGCTACACCTTC | - | TRBV28 | - | TRBJ1-2
CATGQKGEAFF | TGTGCCACTGGACAGAAGGGCGAAGCTTTCTTT | - | TRBV30 | - | TRBJ1-1
CASSEDWSGSPGETQYF | TGTGCCAGCAGTGAAGATTGGAGCGGGAGTCCGGGGGAGACCCAGTACTTC | TRBD2 | TRBV6-1 | - | TRBJ2-5
CASSHPTSGANEQFF | TGTGCCAGCAGCCACCCGACTAGCGGAGCCAATGAGCAGTTCTTC | TRBD2 | TRBV7-3 | - | TRBJ2-1
CASRRGPYEQYF | TGTGCCAGCCGCAGGGGGCCCTACGAGCAGTACTTC | TRBD1 | TRBV27 | - | TRBJ2-7
CATQTGGEETQYF | TGTGCCACCCAGACAGGTGGGGAGGAGACCCAGTACTTC | - | TRBV7-9 | - | TRBJ2-5
CASSTTYREQYF | TGTGCCAGCAGTACAACATACAGGGAGCAGTACTTC | - | TRBV28 | - | TRBJ2-7
CAWTSSGVSTDTQYF | TGTGCCTGGACCTCCAGCGGGGTTAGCACAGATACGCAGTATTTT | TRBD2 | TRBV30 | - | TRBJ2-3
CASSFGPQNYGYTF | TGTGCCAGCAGCTTTGGCCCGCAGAACTATGGCTACACCTTC | - | TRBV7-9 | few | TRBJ1-2
CATSRDRGATNEKLFF | TGTGCCACCAGCAGGGACAGGGGTGCAACTAATGAAAAACTGTTTTTT | TRBD1 | TRBV15 | - | TRBJ1-4
CASTRLHTGELFF | TGTGCCAGTACCAGACTTCACACCGGGGAGCTGTTTTTT | - | TRBV7-6 | - | TRBJ2-2
CASSEWTGGFLDEKLFF | TGTGCCAGCAGTGAATGGACAGGGGGCTTCTTAGATGAAAAACTGTTTTTT | TRBD1 | TRBV2 | - | TRBJ1-4
CAWKPDNEKLFF | TGTGCCTGGAAACCAGATAATGAAAAACTGTTTTTT | - | TRBV30 | - | TRBJ1-4
CATTLDRGTTYEQYF | TGTGCCACCACCCTAGACCGCGGTACGACCTACGAGCAGTACTTC | - | TRBV6-5 | - | TRBJ2-7
CASSLAGRGDYGYTF | TGTGCCAGCAGCTTAGCGGGCAGGGGTGACTATGGCTACACCTTC | - | TRBV7-9 | - | TRBJ1-2
CASSLASSYEQYF | TGTGCCAGCAGCTTAGCCTCTTCCTACGAGCAGTACTTC | - | TRBV7-2 | once | TRBJ2-7
CSAPQGTGELFF | TGCAGCGCCCCGCAGGGGACCGGGGAGCTGTTTTTT | - | TRBV29-1 | once | TRBJ2-2
CASSWTGANTGELFF | TGTGCCAGCAGCTGGACAGGGGCTAACACCGGGGAGCTGTTTTTT | TRBD1 | TRBV28 | - | TRBJ2-2
CASSLGAYEQYF | TGTGCCAGCAGCTTAGGCGCCTACGAGCAGTACTTC | - | TRBV11-2 | - | TRBJ2-7
CASSLKANQPGGYTF | TGTGCCAGCAGCTTAAAGGCCAATCAACCGGGTGGCTACACCTTC | - | TRBV7-3 | - | TRBJ1-2
CASSEGDRGLHEQFF | TGTGCCAGCAGCGAGGGGGACAGGGGGCTCCATGAGCAGTTCTTC | TRBD1 | TRBV7-9 | - | TRBJ2-1
CASSPTGDGYGYTF | TGTGCCAGCAGTCCTACAGGGGACGGCTATGGCTACACCTTC | TRBD1 | TRBV28 | - | TRBJ1-2
CASSALNNEQFF | TGCGCCAGCAGTGCCCTAAACAATGAGCAGTTCTTC | - | TRBV4-1 | - | TRBJ2-1
CATTRQGSNTEAFF | TGTGCCACGACCAGACAGGGTTCCAACACTGAAGCTTTCTTT | TRBD1 | TRBV14 | - | TRBJ1-1
CASSQDRGQFF | TGCGCCAGCAGCCAAGACAGGGGGCAGTTCTTC | - | TRBV4-1 | - | TRBJ2-1
CASSLGGGSTYNEQFF | TGTGCCAGCAGCTTGGGGGGCGGGAGTACCTACAATGAGCAGTTCTTC | TRBD2 | TRBV5-4 | - | TRBJ2-1
CASSLVDRDYNEQFF | TGTGCCAGCAGCTTGGTGGACAGGGACTACAATGAGCAGTTCTTC | TRBD1 | TRBV5-6 | - | TRBJ2-1
CASRLDAKRNSPLHF | TGTGCCAGTAGACTAGACGCAAAGCGGAATTCACCCCTCCACTTT | - | TRBV19 | - | TRBJ1-6
CASIRMQGANQPQHF | TGTGCCAGCATTCGAATGCAGGGCGCTAATCAGCCCCAGCATTTT | - | TRBV2 | - | TRBJ1-5
CASSLFLTGAYEQYF | TGTGCCAGCAGCTTATTCTTGACGGGAGCCTACGAGCAGTACTTC | - | TRBV7-9 | - | TRBJ2-7
CASSQPGQGGQPQNF | TGTGCCAGCAGCCAACCGGGACAGGGTGGTCAGCCCCAGAATTTT | TRBD1 | TRBV28 | - | TRBJ1-5
CASSQTSGGAYEQYF | TGCGCCAGCAGCCAAACTAGCGGGGGAGCCTACGAGCAGTACTTC | TRBD2 | TRBV4-3 | - | TRBJ2-7
CASTRGGGRVYEQYF | TGTGCCAGCACCCGAGGAGGGGGCAGGGTCTACGAGCAGTACTTC | - | TRBV6-5 | - | TRBJ2-7
CASSFLGPAPYEQYF | TGTGCCAGCAGTTTCCTGGGTCCAGCGCCATACGAGCAGTACTTC | - | TRBV28 | - | TRBJ2-7
CSVVHLNTGELFF | TGCAGCGTTGTACACCTCAACACCGGGGAGCTGTTTTTT | - | TRBV29-1 | - | TRBJ2-2
CASSSDRGGGYGYTF | TGTGCCAGCAGCTCAGACAGGGGGGGCGGCTATGGCTACACCTTC | TRBD1 | TRBV5-6 | once | TRBJ1-2